A single sample is the source of the 20 T cell receptor beta chains below, sequenced in a study of cytomegalovirus exposure and HLA in healthy donors. This PCR relied on a set of 60 Vbeta primers and 13 Jbeta primers. Clones were read by immunoSEQ multiplex PCR, and TCRdb kept only the in-frame ones, dropping some. This repertoire shows about 150,000 clones, 70% to 90% found once; its top ten account for less than 2.5%. The sample taken for sequencing was PBMCs. These receptor sequences come from a woman aged 18-29 years in good health and CMV-seronegative.

In this sample, this clone turned up a few times. The V call is TRBV11-2, the J call TRBJ2-5, with D perhaps matching TRBD2 (5 bases). Germline CDR1 and CDR2: SGHAT and FQNNGV. The CDR3 has 14 residues. V lost 3 bases and J 5 bases, leaving 13 bases between the germline ends. The CDR3 protein is CASSFGFSGETQYF. CDR3 nucleotide sequence: TGTGCCAGCAGCTTTGGATTTTCGGGGGAGACCCAGTACTTC.

As regards this clone: Distinct nucleotide sequences in the sample also encode this CDR3. This chain connects TRBV11-3 to TRBJ1-1, with D maybe TRBD1 (5 bases). Germline CDR1 reads SGHNT; CDR2 reads YENEEA. This CDR3 contains 14 residues. Trimming removed 1 base at V and 1 base at J, with 7 bases between. The CDR3 here is CASSLGRANTEAFF. CDR3 DNA: TGTGCCAGCAGCTTAGGCAGGGCGAACACTGAAGCTTTCTTT.

This chain connects TRBV15 to TRBJ2-5; 9 bases are a match to TRBD1. V lost 1 base, J lost 3 bases, and 12 bases stayed unmatched. The CDR3 contains 18 residues. Germline V gene data show CDR1 as LNHNV and CDR2 as YYDKDF (reference sequence). The CDR3 nucleotides are TGTGCCACCAGCAGAGTAAAGGGCGGAGGGACAGGGAAAGAGACCCAGTACTTC. This translates into CATSRVKGGGTGKETQYF.

The V and J genes are TRBV7-9 and TRBJ2-5; D perhaps matches TRBD1 (5 bases). Between the trimmed V and J ends, which lost 6 bases and 2 bases, there was a span of 16 bases. The germline V gene encodes CDR1 SEHNR and CDR2 FQNEAQ (reference sequence). CDR3 length: 15 amino acids. The CDR3 DNA follows: TGTGCCAGCAGGAAGGCCTGGGGCCGTCAAGAGACCCAGTACTTC. Protein: CASRKAWGRQETQYF.

The table lists this clone with a few counts. The genes are TRBV7-9 and TRBJ2-7, with a weak D call TRBD2 (6 bases). Trimming removed 5 bases from V and 2 bases from J, with 10 bases in between. From germline, CDR1 is SEHNR and CDR2 FQNEAQ (reference sequence). The CDR3 runs 13 residues. For the CDR3, the DNA is TGTGCCAGCAGCAGGCGGGAAACCTACGAGCAGTACTTC. Translating gives CASSRRETYEQYF. Filled out from reference TRBV7-9 and TRBJ2-7, the complete variable domain reads DTGVSQNPRHKITKRGQNVTFRCDPISEHNRLYWYRQTLGQGPEFLTYFQNEAQLEKSRLLSDRFSAERPKGSFSTLEIQRTEQGDSAMYLCASSRRETYEQYFGPGTRLTVT.

The chain is built from TRBV7-2 and TRBJ1-5; TRBD1 matches at 7 bases. This CDR3 spans 13 amino acids. V trimming: 4 bases; J trimming: 4 bases; junction bases outside the gene matches: 1. Germline V gene lookup returns CDR1 SGHTA and CDR2 FQGNSA. CDR3 residues: CASSSTGNQPQHF. In nucleotides, the CDR3 is TGTGCCAGCAGCTCGACAGGGAATCAGCCCCAGCATTTT.

The chain links TRBV7-2 to TRBJ1-5; 9 bases match TRBD1. Germline V lookup: CDR1 SGHTA, CDR2 FQGNSA. V dropped 2 bases and J dropped 5; count of bases not matched to a gene: 1. The CDR3 loop spans 14 amino acids. As DNA, the CDR3 is TGTGCCAGCAGCTTAAGACAGGGGGATCAGCCCCAGCATTTT. It translates to CASSLRQGDQPQHF.

This chain links TRBV27 with TRBJ2-7, with 8 bases fitting TRBD1. Germline assignment: CDR1 MNHEY and CDR2 SMNVEV (reference sequence). With 6 bases clipped from V and 2 bases from J, the junction kept 6 bases outside the gene matches. CDR3 length: 14 amino acids. The CDR3, as DNA: TGTGCCAGCAGACGGACAGGGACCACCTACGAGCAGTACTTC. As protein: CASRRTGTTYEQYF.

In this sample, this clone turned up once. The V gene is TRBV20-1, the J gene TRBJ2-1; D perhaps matches TRBD2 (6 bases). The CDR3 spans 10 residues. V dropped 6 bases and J dropped 12 bases, with 12 bases sitting between them. The V gene's germline CDR1 is DFQATT and CDR2 SNEGSKA (reference sequence). CDR3 region: CSAKEGWQFF. The CDR3 DNA reads as TGCAGTGCCAAGGAGGGATGGCAGTTCTTC.

The chain employs TRBV28 and TRBJ2-7; tentatively, D is TRBD1 (6 bases). There are 17 residues in the CDR3. V was pared by 4 bases and J by 3 bases, with 22 bases between. CDR1 MDHEN and CDR2 SYDVKM come from the germline V gene. CDR3 amino acids: CASSSPAGSGVSYEQYF. The CDR3 DNA follows: TGTGCCAGCAGTTCCCCCGCCGGCTCAGGGGTTAGCTACGAGCAGTACTTC.

The chain has TRBV28 and TRBJ1-2; no reliable D call. The V gene lost 6 bases and the J gene lost 4 bases, with 15 bases spanning the gap. The CDR3 is 14 residues long. Germline V gene sequence: CDR1 MDHEN, CDR2 SYDVKM. CDR3 nucleotide sequence: TGTGCCAGCAGCCCGCTTGGGGAGGGCTATGGCTACACCTTC. Translated: CASSPLGEGYGYTF.

The rearrangement links TRBV4-1 to TRBJ2-7, with 14 bases fitting TRBD2. The CDR3 consists of 17 residues. J lost 4 bases, V lost 8 bases, and 13 bases had no gene match. The germline V gene has CDR1 MGHRA and CDR2 YSYEKL. CDR3: CASGTMTSGREKYEQYF. The CDR3 DNA sequence: TGCGCCAGCGGGACGATGACTAGCGGGAGGGAAAAATACGAGCAGTACTTC.

The rearrangement uses TRBV15 and TRBJ2-2, with 8 nucleotides matching TRBD2. The CDR3 contains 17 residues. Germline V gives CDR1 LNHNV, CDR2 YYDKDF (reference sequence). With V trimmed by 1 base and J by 7 bases, 11 bases remained unmatched. The CDR3 DNA reads as TGTGCCACCAGCAGAGGTGGTAGAGCGGGGGTTCACGGGGAGCTGTTTTTT. Amino acid sequence: CATSRGGRAGVHGELFF.

The sample holds one count of this clone. Its ends do not fully match the called genes, so a read error is possible. The J gene is TRBJ2-5, the V gene TRBV7-9; perhaps TRBD1 as D (5 bases). The V gene's germline CDR1 is SEHNR and CDR2 FQNEAQ (reference sequence). The CDR3 runs 12 residues. CDR3 nucleotides: TGTTCCAGCACCCCCAGGGAAGAGACCCAGTACTTC. This encodes CSSTPREETQYF.

The chain combines TRBV4-1 with TRBJ2-7, with 14 nucleotides matching TRBD2. The germline V gene has CDR1 MGHRA and CDR2 YSYEKL. The CDR3 length is 17 residues. Germline trimming cut 4 bases from V and 3 bases from J; bases unmatched to any gene: 8. CDR3 amino acids: CASSPRLAGGPIYEQYF. CDR3 DNA sequence: TGCGCCAGCAGCCCCCGACTAGCGGGAGGGCCAATCTACGAGCAGTACTTC.

This chain uses TRBV2 with TRBJ2-3, with 8 bases identical to TRBD1. The CDR3 runs 15 residues. V shed 4 bases and J 4 bases; nucleotides not matched to a gene: 7. Germline loops: CDR1 SNHLY, CDR2 FYNNEI. The DNA for the CDR3 is TGTGCCAGCAGTGTCAGGACAGGGTCGTCAGATACGCAGTATTTT. Translation gives CASSVRTGSSDTQYF.

The genes are TRBV2 and TRBJ2-1; D call uncertain. This CDR3 has 14 amino acids. Germline CDR1 reads SNHLY; CDR2 reads FYNNEI. The germline V and J ends were trimmed by 10 bases and 0 bases, with 13 bases remaining between them. The CDR3, as DNA: TGTGCCACTCTGGGTAGGAGCTCCTACAATGAGCAGTTCTTC. The encoded protein is CATLGRSSYNEQFF.

This clone has a handful of counts. The V gene is TRBV5-1, the J gene TRBJ2-5, with D perhaps TRBD2 (5 bases). The V gene lost 4 bases and the J gene lost 4 bases, with 14 bases spanning the gap. The length of the CDR3 is 14 residues. Germline V lookup: CDR1 SGHRS, CDR2 YFSETQ. CDR3 loop: CASSPRRAGETQYF. The CDR3 nucleotides read TGCGCCAGCAGCCCCCGACGGGCGGGAGAGACCCAGTACTTC. Complete variable domain (other parts from reference TRBV5-1 and TRBJ2-5): KAGVTQTPRYLIKTRGQQVTLSCSPISGHRSVSWYQQTPGQGLQFLFEYFSETQRNKGNFPGRFSGRQFSNSRSEMNVSTLELGDSALYLCASSPRRAGETQYFGPGTRLLVL.

This clone has just a few counts. V and J are TRBV5-5 and TRBJ1-3, with 9 bases lining up with TRBD1. The CDR3 runs to 16 residues. The V gene's germline CDR1 is SGHKS and CDR2 YYEKEE (reference sequence). V shed 6 bases and J 10 bases; nucleotides not matched to a gene: 17. The CDR3 DNA reads as TGTGCCAGCACCATCACCTCCGGGACAGGGTTTGGTACCATATATTTT. Its protein product is CASTITSGTGFGTIYF.

The chain is built from TRBV29-1 and TRBJ1-1, with 8 bases matching TRBD1. CDR3 length: 12 residues. In germline, CDR1 is SQVTM, CDR2 ANQGSEA. V lost 6 bases and J lost 7; bases outside the gene matches: 7. For the CDR3, the DNA is TGCAGCGTAGTGGACAGGGAGGTTGAAGCTTTCTTT. It yields the protein CSVVDREVEAFF.